This is a list of T cell receptor beta chains from one sample in a study of molecular identifiers for immune sequencing clone quantification. TCRdb re-analysed the PCR reads in MiXCR, keeping a single row per CDR3 protein. The sample lists more than 450,000 distinct CDR3 sequences; about a fifth were seen once. The source material was naive CD8+ T cells from blood, with Jurkat cell RNA spiked in. Every receptor here comes from a human donor in good health. Some libraries in this study had Jurkat cell RNA spiked in. CDR3s include the opening cysteine and the closing phenylalanine or tryptophan. The D gene is left open where the match is weak. A clone size is listed for some rows: how often the clone was seen (once, few, many), or a class if it is expanded.

>TRBJ2-7|TRBV6-5|TRBD1|many
TGTGCCAGCAGTCAACGACAGGGGGATTCCTACGAGCAGTACTTC
CASSQRQGDSYEQYF
>TRBJ2-7|TRBV12-3/TRBV12-4|TRBD1|NA
TGTGCCAGCAGCCCCCCCGGGACAGGGTTCCACGAGCAGTACTTC
CASSPPGTGFHEQYF
>TRBJ2-2|TRBV6-5|NA|many
TGTGCCAGCAGCTTGTACAGGGAGTTGAACACCGGGGAGCTGTTTTTT
CASSLYRELNTGELFF
>TRBJ1-2|TRBV4-1|TRBD1|NA
TGCGCCAGCAGCCAGAAAACAGGGGCCGACTATGGCTACACCTTC
CASSQKTGADYGYTF
>TRBJ2-7|TRBV20-1|NA|many
TGCAGTGCTAGAAGGGACCATACCTACGAGCAGTACTTC
CSARRDHTYEQYF
>TRBJ2-3|TRBV13|TRBD2|many
TGTGCCAGCAGCTCAGGACTAGCGGGGGCCCTGTACCCTCGGGATACGCAGTATTTT
CASSSGLAGALYPRDTQYF
>TRBJ2-7|TRBV7-2|TRBD1|few
TGTGCCAGCAGCCCCTGGACAGGGAGCGAGCAGTACTTC
CASSPWTGSEQYF
>TRBJ2-5|TRBV5-3|NA|few
TGTGCCAGAAGCATCGAAGAAGAGACCCAGTACTTC
CARSIEEETQYF
>TRBJ2-7|TRBV3-1|NA|many
TGTGCCAGCAGCCAAGCTGGCAGGGTGTACGAGCAGTACTTC
CASSQAGRVYEQYF
>TRBJ2-3|TRBV5-6|NA|few
TGTGCCAGCAGCATCATTTCAGATACGCAGTATTTT
CASSIISDTQYF
>TRBJ2-5|TRBV2|NA|NA
TGTGCCAGCAAGGTGGGGAAGGTAGAGACCCAGTACTTC
CASKVGKVETQYF
>TRBJ2-5|TRBV4-1|NA|few
TGCGCCAGCAGCCAAGGGGACTTAGGACAAGAGACCCAGTACTTC
CASSQGDLGQETQYF
>TRBJ2-7|TRBV7-9|NA|few
TGTGCCAGCAGCCCCGGGGGCGGGACTACTAGAGGGGAGCAGTACTTC
CASSPGGGTTRGEQYF
>TRBJ2-5|TRBV27|TRBD1|few
TGTGCCAGCCGGGACAGACTACATCAAGAGACCCAGTACTTC
CASRDRLHQETQYF
>TRBJ2-7|TRBV11-2|NA|few
TGTGCCAGCAGGCTGCCGGATTACGACGAGCAGTACTTC
CASRLPDYDEQYF
>TRBJ2-7|TRBV28|NA|NA
TGTGCCAGCACTGTAGGGGGAAGCTCCTACGAGCAGTACTTC
CASTVGGSSYEQYF
>TRBJ1-1|TRBV19|NA|NA
TGTGCCAGTAGTCCCTTCCAAGGTGCGGACACTGAAGCTTTCTTT
CASSPFQGADTEAFF
>TRBJ2-2|TRBV19|TRBD2|once
TGTGCCAGTAGTATAGGGACTAGAGGATACGGGGAGCTGTTTTTT
CASSIGTRGYGELFF
>TRBJ2-4|TRBV27|NA|NA
TGTGCCAGCAGTTCGAGCTTTTCGTCGGACATTCAGTACTTC
CASSSSFSSDIQYF
>TRBJ1-5|TRBV19|TRBD1|few
TGTGCCAGTAGCCTCATGACAGGGGGCTTTTATCAGCCCCAGCATTTT
CASSLMTGGFYQPQHF
>TRBJ2-3|TRBV3-1|NA|many
TGTGCCAGCAGCCCGAATGAGATCCTAGATACGCAGTATTTT
CASSPNEILDTQYF
>TRBJ1-5|TRBV28|NA|few
TGTGCCAGCAGTGTAGTGGCAGGGGAGCTTCAGCCCCAGCATTTT
CASSVVAGELQPQHF
>TRBJ2-4|TRBV20-1|TRBD1|many
TGCAGTGCGAGGGGGCGGCAGGCCAAAAACATTCAGTACTTC
CSARGRQAKNIQYF
>TRBJ2-4|TRBV12-3/TRBV12-4|TRBD1|few
TGTGCCAGCAGCACAAGGGCAGGGGGCAGGAACATTCAGTACTTC
CASSTRAGGRNIQYF
>TRBJ2-7|TRBV20-1|NA|many
TGCAGTGCTAGAGATCCCGGCAGGGCAACATACGAGCAGTACTTC
CSARDPGRATYEQYF
>TRBJ2-3|TRBV12-3/TRBV12-4|NA|many
TGTGCCGTGGGGCAGGTTAAAGATACGCAGTATTTT
CAVGQVKDTQYF
>TRBJ2-5|TRBV29-1|NA|many
TGCAGCGTTGCAGACGGCCTGGGGACCCAGTACTTC
CSVADGLGTQYF